This T cell receptor beta chain was sequenced during a study of CD8+CD57+ T cells in acquired aplastic anemia. Study summary: Sorted CD4+ and CD8+ cells gave an average of about 3 ug of DNA. Average CD4+ read depth in healthy donors was 9.5 million to 13 million reads.

Note on this clonotype: Its antigen is undetermined.

The study profiled TCR beta VDJ and CDR3 using genomic DNA as template. TCRdb itself ran the reads through MiXCR, one entry per CDR3 protein. Of more than 40,000 distinct CDR3 sequences in the sample, about 73% were seen once. Findings of the study overall: CD8+ Simpson's diversity showed no significant patient-control difference. Overlap between patients and controls comprised about 28 CD8+ CDR3 sequences.

This CDR3 spans 17 amino acids. V lost 2 bases, J lost 0 bases, and 1 base stayed unmatched. Germline CDR1 reads WNHNN; CDR2 reads SYGVQD (reference sequence). This clonotype was sampled from a human donor in good health, serving as a control. The V gene is TRBV10-1, the J gene TRBJ2-6; TRBD1 agrees at 10 bases. Sequencing was done on a sample of sorted CD4+, CD8+, or CD8+CD57+ T cells (not recorded which) from PBMCs. The CDR3 region is CASSEGTGDSGANVLTF. In nucleotides, the CDR3 is TGCGCCAGCAGTGAGGGGACAGGGGACTCTGGGGCCAACGTCCTGACTTTC.